This T cell receptor (beta chain) was documented in a study of blood T cell repertoires in COVID-19. On the study more broadly: PBMCs, B-cell-depleted T cells, or T cells were the source of the cDNA or gDNA that made up the material.

Concerning this clone itself: The sample holds other DNA sequences that translate to the same CDR3.

Clones were sequenced by immunoSEQ multiplex PCR, and TCRdb holds only the in-frame ones, with some missing. The table includes approximately 200,000 clones, approximately 87% detected once. The sequencing input was peripheral blood. This clonotype was sampled from a man between 60 and 75 years old who had recovered from COVID-19.

The DNA of the CDR3 is TGTGCCAGCAGCCGACAGGGTGCCACTGAAGCTTTCTTT. Protein sequence: CASSRQGATEAFF. V usage is TRBV6-6 and J usage is TRBJ1-1; TRBD1 agrees at 7 bases. From germline, CDR1 is MNHNY and CDR2 SVGAGI (reference sequence). The junction had 5 bases not matched to a gene; V was cut back by 6 bases and J by 4 bases. The CDR3 is 13 residues long.